This TCR beta chain was sequenced in a study of T cells in Graves' hyperthyroidism and ophthalmopathy. V lost 8 bases and J lost 4; bases outside the gene matches: 8. Germline V gene data show CDR1 as MNHNS and CDR2 as SASEGT. The CDR3 loop spans 13 amino acids. Regions amplified from RNA transcripts were the TCR beta CDR3 regions. Carried out on the TCR CDR3, a first-round RT-PCR used the HTBI primer set. TCRdb reprocessed the multiplex PCR reads with MiXCR, giving one entry per CDR3 protein. The table has 650,000 to 750,000 distinct CDR3 sequences, approximately 15% seen once; the top ten hold around 9.6%. A few counts support this clonotype. For Graves' hyperthyroidism to be stable, ophthalmopathy could not progress within 18 months.

The receptor comes from a young woman with Graves' hyperthyroidism. The chain joins TRBV6-1 to TRBJ2-7; 7 bases are a match to TRBD1. The sequenced material came from blood. DNA for the CDR3: TGTGCCAGCTCGGGACAGTGGGGGTACGAGCAGTACTTC. Amino acids: CASSGQWGYEQYF.